A selection of T cell receptor beta chains follows, all from one sample in a study of shared clonotypes between healthy human individuals. The repertoire was sequenced with immunoSEQ multiplex PCR; TCRdb's copy has only in-frame clones and lacks some. The sample has under 2,000,000 clones, less than 95% seen once. Sequenced sample: naive CD8+ T cells sorted from blood. The receptors come from a man between 18 and 35 years old in good health. Each CDR3 is given with its conserved first and last residue. A D gene is named only where the DNA matches it firmly. A clone size is listed for some rows: how often the clone was seen (once, few, many), or a class if it is expanded.

abundance: .
len: 11
d_gene: .
j_gene: TRBJ1-2
v_gene: TRBV7-9
CDR3nt: TGTGCCAGCAGCTTAGCGGAGGACAGTATCTTC
CDR3aa: CASSLAEDSIF

abundance: .
len: 19
d_gene: .
j_gene: TRBJ2-7
v_gene: TRBV5-4
CDR3nt: TGTGCCAGCAGCTTGTGGGCGGGCCAAAGACACCCCGGGTGGGACGAGCAGTACTTC
CDR3aa: CASSLWAGQRHPGWDEQYF

abundance: .
len: 14
d_gene: .
j_gene: TRBJ1-2
v_gene: TRBV6-1
CDR3nt: TGTGCCAGCAGCCCCGGGGCAGGGTTGGTAGGCTACACCTTC
CDR3aa: CASSPGAGLVGYTF

abundance: .
len: 15
d_gene: .
j_gene: TRBJ1-5
v_gene: TRBV15
CDR3nt: TGTGCCACCAGCAGAGCCGGGTCCCCCACTCAGCCCCAGCATTTT
CDR3aa: CATSRAGSPTQPQHF

abundance: .
len: 14
d_gene: .
j_gene: TRBJ1-2
v_gene: TRBV19
CDR3nt: TGTGCCAGTAGTATGGGGCAAACCGACTATGGCTACACCTTC
CDR3aa: CASSMGQTDYGYTF

abundance: once
len: 15
d_gene: .
j_gene: TRBJ2-5
v_gene: TRBV4-1
CDR3nt: TGCGCCAGCAGCCCTCGGTTCGGAGGGGCGGAGACCCAGTACTTC
CDR3aa: CASSPRFGGAETQYF

abundance: .
len: 14
d_gene: .
j_gene: TRBJ2-3
v_gene: TRBV7-9
CDR3nt: TGTGCCAGCAGCTTTAGTGGGGGCACAGATACGCAGTATTTT
CDR3aa: CASSFSGGTDTQYF

abundance: .
len: 14
d_gene: .
j_gene: TRBJ1-4
v_gene: TRBV10-3
CDR3nt: TGTGCCATCAGTGACCGGGGGGAGAGTGAAAAACTGTTTTTT
CDR3aa: CAISDRGESEKLFF

abundance: .
len: 13
d_gene: .
j_gene: TRBJ2-2
v_gene: TRBV5-4
CDR3nt: TGTGCCAGCAGCTTTCTAGGGGGCGGGGAGCTGTTTTTT
CDR3aa: CASSFLGGGELFF

abundance: .
len: 17
d_gene: TRBD2
j_gene: TRBJ2-7
v_gene: TRBV7-9
CDR3nt: TGTGCCAGCAGCTTAACTAGCGGGGGTTCACCCTTCTACGAGCAGTACTTC
CDR3aa: CASSLTSGGSPFYEQYF

abundance: .
len: 14
d_gene: TRBD1
j_gene: TRBJ2-7
v_gene: TRBV7-9
CDR3nt: TGTGCCAGCAGGGGACAGGGTTCCAACTACGAGCAGTACTTC
CDR3aa: CASRGQGSNYEQYF

abundance: .
len: 16
d_gene: .
j_gene: TRBJ2-5
v_gene: TRBV14
CDR3nt: TGTGCCAGCAGCCGGCCGGGAGAGGGGATCCAAGAGACCCAGTACTTC
CDR3aa: CASSRPGEGIQETQYF